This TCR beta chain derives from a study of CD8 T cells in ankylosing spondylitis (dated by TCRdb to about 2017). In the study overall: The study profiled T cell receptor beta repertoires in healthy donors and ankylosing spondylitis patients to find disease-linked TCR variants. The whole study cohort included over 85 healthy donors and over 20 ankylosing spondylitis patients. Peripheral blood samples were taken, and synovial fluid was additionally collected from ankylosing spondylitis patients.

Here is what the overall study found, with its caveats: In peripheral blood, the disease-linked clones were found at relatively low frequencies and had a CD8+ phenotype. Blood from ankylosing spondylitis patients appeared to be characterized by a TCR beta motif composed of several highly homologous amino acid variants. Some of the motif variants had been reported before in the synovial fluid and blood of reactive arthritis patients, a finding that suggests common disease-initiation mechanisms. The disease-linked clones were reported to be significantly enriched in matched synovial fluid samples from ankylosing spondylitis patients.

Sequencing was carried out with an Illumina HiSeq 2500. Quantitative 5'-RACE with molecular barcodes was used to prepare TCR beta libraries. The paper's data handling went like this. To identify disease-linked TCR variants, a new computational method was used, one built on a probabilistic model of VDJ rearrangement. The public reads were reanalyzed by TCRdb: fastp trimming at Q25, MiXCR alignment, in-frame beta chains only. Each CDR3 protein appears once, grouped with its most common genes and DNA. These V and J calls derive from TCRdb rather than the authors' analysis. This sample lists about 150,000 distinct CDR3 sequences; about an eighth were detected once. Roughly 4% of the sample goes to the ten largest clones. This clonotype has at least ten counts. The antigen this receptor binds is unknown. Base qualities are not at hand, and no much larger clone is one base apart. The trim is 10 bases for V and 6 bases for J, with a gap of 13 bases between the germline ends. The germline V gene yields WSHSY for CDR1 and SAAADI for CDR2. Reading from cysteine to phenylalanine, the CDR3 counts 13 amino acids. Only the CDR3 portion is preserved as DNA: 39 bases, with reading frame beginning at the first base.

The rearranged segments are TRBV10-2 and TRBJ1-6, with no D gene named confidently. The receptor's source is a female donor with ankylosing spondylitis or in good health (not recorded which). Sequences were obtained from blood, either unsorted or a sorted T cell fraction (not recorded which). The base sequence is TGCGCCATCCAAAGGGTTCTTAATTCACCCCTCCACTTT. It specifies CAIQRVLNSPLHF.